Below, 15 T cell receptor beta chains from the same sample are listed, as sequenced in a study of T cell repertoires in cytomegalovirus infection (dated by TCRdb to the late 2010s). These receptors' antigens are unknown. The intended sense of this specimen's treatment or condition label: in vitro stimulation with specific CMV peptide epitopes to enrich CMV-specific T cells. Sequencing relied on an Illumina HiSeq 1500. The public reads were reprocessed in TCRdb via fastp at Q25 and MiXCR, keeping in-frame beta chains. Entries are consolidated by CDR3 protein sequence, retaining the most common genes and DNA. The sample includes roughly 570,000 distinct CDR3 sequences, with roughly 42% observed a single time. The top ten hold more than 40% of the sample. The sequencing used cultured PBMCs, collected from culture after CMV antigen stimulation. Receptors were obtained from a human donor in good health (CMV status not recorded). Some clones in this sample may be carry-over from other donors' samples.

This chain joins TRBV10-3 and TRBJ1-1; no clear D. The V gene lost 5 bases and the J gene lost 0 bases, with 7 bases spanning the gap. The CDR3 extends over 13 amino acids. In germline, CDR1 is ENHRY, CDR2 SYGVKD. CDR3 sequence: CAISPRVNTEAFF. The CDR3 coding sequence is TGTGCCATCAGTCCTAGGGTGAACACTGAAGCTTTCTTT.

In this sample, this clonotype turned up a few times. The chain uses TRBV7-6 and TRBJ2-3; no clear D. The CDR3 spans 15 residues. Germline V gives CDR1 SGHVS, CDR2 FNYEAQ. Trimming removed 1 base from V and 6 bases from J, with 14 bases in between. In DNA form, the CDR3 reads TGTGCCAGCAGCTTAGGGGCAGGCCGCTGGGATACGCAGTATTTT. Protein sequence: CASSLGAGRWDTQYF.

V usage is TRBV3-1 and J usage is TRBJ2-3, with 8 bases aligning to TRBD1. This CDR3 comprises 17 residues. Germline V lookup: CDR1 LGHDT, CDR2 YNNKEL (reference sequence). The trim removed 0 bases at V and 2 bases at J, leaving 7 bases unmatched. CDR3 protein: CASSQERNRGDTDTQYF. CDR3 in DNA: TGTGCCAGCAGCCAAGAGCGGAACAGGGGGGACACAGATACGCAGTATTTT.

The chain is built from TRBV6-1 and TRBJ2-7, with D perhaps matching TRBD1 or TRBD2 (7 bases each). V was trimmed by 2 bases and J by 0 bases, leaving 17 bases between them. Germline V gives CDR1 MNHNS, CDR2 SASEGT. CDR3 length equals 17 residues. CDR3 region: CASSEWGGGTDSYEQYF. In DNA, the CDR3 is TGTGCCAGCAGTGAATGGGGGGGCGGGACAGACTCCTACGAGCAGTACTTC.

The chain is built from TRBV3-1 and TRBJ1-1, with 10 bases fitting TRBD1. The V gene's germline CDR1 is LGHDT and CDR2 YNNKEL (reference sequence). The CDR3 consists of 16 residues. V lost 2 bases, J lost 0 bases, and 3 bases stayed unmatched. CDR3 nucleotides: TGTGCCAGCAGCCAACGGACAGGGGGAGTGAACACTGAAGCTTTCTTT. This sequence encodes CASSQRTGGVNTEAFF.

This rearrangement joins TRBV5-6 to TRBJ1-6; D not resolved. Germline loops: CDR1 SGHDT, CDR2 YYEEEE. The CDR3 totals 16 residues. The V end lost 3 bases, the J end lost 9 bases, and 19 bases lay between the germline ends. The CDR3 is CASSSIRALGSSPLHF. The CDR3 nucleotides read TGTGCCAGCAGCTCAATCCGGGCCCTAGGGAGTTCACCCCTCCACTTT.

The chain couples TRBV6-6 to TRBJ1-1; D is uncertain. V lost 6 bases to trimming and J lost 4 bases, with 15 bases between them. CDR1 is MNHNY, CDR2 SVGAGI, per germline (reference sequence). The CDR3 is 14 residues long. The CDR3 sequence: CASSLSPGFTEAFF. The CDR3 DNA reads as TGTGCCAGCAGCTTATCTCCAGGCTTCACTGAAGCTTTCTTT.

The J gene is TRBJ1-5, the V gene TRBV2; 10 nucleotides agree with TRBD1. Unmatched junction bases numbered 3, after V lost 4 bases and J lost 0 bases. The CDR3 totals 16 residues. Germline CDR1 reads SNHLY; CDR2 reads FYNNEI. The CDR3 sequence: CASSAGDRGSNQPQHF. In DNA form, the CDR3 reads TGTGCCAGCAGTGCGGGGGACAGGGGTAGCAATCAGCCCCAGCATTTT.

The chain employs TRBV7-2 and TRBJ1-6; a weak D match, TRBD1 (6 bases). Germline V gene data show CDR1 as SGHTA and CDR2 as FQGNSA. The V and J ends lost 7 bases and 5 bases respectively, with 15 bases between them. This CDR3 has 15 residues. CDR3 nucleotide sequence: TGTGCCAGCATCCCTTTGGGACAACATAATTCACCCCTCCACTTT. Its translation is CASIPLGQHNSPLHF.

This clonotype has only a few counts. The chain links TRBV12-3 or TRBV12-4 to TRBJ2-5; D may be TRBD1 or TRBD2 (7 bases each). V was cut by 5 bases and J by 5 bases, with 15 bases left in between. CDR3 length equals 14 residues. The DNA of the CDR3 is TGTGCCAGCAGTCAGAACAGGGGAGGGGAGACCCAGTACTTC. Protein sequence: CASSQNRGGETQYF.

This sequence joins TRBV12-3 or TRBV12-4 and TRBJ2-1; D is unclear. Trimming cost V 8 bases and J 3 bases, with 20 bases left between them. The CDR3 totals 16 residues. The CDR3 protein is CASLGRAPRNYNEQFF. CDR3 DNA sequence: TGTGCCAGCCTAGGCAGAGCCCCGCGCAACTACAATGAGCAGTTCTTC.

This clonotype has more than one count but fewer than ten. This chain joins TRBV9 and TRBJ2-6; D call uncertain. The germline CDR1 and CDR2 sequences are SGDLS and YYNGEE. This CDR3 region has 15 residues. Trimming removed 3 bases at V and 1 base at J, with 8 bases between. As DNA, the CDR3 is TGTGCCAGCAGCGGCGACAAGTCTGGGGCCAACGTCCTGACTTTC. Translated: CASSGDKSGANVLTF.

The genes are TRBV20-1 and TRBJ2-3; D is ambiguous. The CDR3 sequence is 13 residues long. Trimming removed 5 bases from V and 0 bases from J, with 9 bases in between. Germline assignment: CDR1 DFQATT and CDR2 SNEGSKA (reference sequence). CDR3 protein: CSAVTSSTDTQYF. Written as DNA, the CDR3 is TGCAGTGCTGTGACTTCTAGCACAGATACGCAGTATTTT.

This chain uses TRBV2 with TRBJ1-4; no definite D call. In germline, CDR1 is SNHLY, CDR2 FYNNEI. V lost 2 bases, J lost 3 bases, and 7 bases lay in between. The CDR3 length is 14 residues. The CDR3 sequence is CASSEYGSNEKLFF. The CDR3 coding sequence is TGTGCCAGCAGTGAATACGGCTCTAATGAAAAACTGTTTTTT.

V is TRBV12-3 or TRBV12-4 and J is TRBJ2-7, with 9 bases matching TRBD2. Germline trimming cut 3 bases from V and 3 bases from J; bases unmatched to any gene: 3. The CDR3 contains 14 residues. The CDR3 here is CASSLTSGNYEQYF. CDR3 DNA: TGTGCCAGCAGTTTGACTAGCGGCAACTACGAGCAGTACTTC.